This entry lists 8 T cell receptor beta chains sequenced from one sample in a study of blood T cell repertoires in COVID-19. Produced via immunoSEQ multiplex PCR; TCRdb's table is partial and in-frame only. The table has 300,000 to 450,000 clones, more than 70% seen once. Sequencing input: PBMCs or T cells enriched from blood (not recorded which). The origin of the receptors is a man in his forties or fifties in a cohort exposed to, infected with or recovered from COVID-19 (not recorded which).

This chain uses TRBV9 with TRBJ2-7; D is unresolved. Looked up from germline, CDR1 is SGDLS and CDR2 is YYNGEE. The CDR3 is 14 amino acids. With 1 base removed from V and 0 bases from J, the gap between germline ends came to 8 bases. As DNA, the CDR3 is TGTGCCAGCAGCGTACGTCACAACTCCTACGAGCAGTACTTC. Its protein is CASSVRHNSYEQYF.

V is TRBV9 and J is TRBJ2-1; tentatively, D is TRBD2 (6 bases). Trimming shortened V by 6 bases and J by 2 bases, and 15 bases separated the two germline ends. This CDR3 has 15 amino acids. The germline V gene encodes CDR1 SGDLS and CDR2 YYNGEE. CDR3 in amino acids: CASTPGVAAYNEQFF. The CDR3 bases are TGTGCCAGCACTCCCGGGGTAGCGGCCTACAATGAGCAGTTCTTC. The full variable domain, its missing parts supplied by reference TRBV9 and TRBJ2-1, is DSGVTQTPKHLITATGQRVTLRCSPRSGDLSVYWYQQSLDQGLQFLIQYYNGEERAKGNILERFSAQQFPDLHSELNLSSLELGDSALYFCASTPGVAAYNEQFFGPGTRLTVL.

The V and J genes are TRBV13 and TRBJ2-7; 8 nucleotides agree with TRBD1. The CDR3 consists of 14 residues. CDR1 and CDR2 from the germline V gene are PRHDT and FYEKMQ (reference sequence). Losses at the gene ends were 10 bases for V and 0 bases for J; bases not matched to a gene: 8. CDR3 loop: CATSRTGSSYEQYF. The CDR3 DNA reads TGTGCCACGTCTCGGACAGGGAGCTCCTACGAGCAGTACTTC.

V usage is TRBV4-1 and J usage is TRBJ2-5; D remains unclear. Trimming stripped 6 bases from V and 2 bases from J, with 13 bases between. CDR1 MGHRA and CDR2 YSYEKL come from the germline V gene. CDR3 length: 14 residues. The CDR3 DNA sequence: TGCGCCAGCAGAAGTAGCCGTGGACAAGAGACCCAGTACTTC. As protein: CASRSSRGQETQYF.

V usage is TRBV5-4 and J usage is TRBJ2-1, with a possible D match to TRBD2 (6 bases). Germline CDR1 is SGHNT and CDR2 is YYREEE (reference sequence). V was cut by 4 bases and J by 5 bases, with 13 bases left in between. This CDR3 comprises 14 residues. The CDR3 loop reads CASSEGAGDNEQFF. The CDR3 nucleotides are TGTGCCAGCAGCGAGGGAGCGGGCGACAATGAGCAGTTCTTC.

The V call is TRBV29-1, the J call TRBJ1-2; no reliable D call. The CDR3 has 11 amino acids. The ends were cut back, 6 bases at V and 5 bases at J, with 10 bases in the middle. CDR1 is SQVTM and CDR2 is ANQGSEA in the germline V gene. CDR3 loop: CSVVQLYGYTF. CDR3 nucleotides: TGCAGCGTGGTACAGTTATATGGCTACACCTTC.

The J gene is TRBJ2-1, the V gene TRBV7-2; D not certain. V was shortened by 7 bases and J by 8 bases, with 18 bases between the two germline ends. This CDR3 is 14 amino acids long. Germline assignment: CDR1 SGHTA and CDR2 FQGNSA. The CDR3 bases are TGTGCCAGCACGCGGAAGGTAGTAAGCGATGAGCAGTTCTTC. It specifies CASTRKVVSDEQFF.

The CDR3 loop is CASSLGDSSNQPQHF. CDR3 nucleotides: TGTGCCAGCAGCTTAGGGGACAGTAGCAATCAGCCCCAGCATTTT. The gene calls are TRBV7-9 and TRBJ1-5; 7 nucleotides agree with TRBD1. From germline, CDR1 is SEHNR and CDR2 FQNEAQ (reference sequence). The J segment lost 0 bases and the V segment lost 1 base, leaving 0 bases of the junction unmatched. This CDR3 has 15 amino acids.